A single count supports the clone carrying this TCR beta chain. Antigen unknown. This specimen belongs to a study of T cell responses to AZD1222 COVID-19 vaccine. Looking at the study overall: Doses given second, at about 4 or about 12 weeks, were pooled.

Study-wide results and caveats: White British donors predominated, females outnumbered males, and clonal diversity was possibly underestimated. Elevations in Spike-specific TCR breadth and depth followed administration of two AZD1222 doses. Reportedly, nearly half of unique spike TCRs recognized epitopes outside B.1.351/B.1.1.7 mutations.

Profiling relied on immunoSEQ multiplex PCR, and the TCRdb table lists in-frame clones only, not all of them. The sample holds some 200,000 clones, over 85% seen once. The receptor comes from an adult in good health. The sample was peripheral blood, taken on day 0 of AZD1222 vaccination.

For the CDR3, the DNA is TGTGCCAGCTCACCGGGGATCCGCAATCAGCCCCAGCATTTT. It specifies CASSPGIRNQPQHF. The V gene is TRBV18, the J gene TRBJ1-5; D gene uncertain. The germline V gene encodes CDR1 KGHSH and CDR2 LQKENI. The CDR3 sequence is 14 residues long. Trimming pared 3 bases from V and 2 bases from J, leaving 8 bases between.